This T cell receptor (beta chain) came from a study of blood T cells in healthy people across ages. Study-wide results and limits: Estimates of diversity drawn from one million T cells were considered underestimates. While age rose, TCR beta diversity per million T cells dropped in a roughly linear way.

Together with a sample-barcoded 5' primer, a J-beta primer mix was included in a second PCR lasting roughly 6 to 12 cycles. Each cDNA was tagged by a template-switch adaptor containing 12 random nucleotides. Individual samples furnished no less than 2.5 million CDR3-containing paired-end reads apiece. TCRdb used MiXCR to reprocess the 5' RACE reads, holding one entry per CDR3 protein. Of about 970,000 distinct CDR3 sequences detected, roughly 51% appear once; the ten largest clones hold about a fifth. In the case of this clonotype: Its specificity is unknown.

The specimen was blood. This clonotype was obtained from a woman aged 60 to 75 in good health.

CDR3 in amino acids: CASSVDRRYGYTF. The CDR3 DNA reads TGCGCCAGCAGTGTGGACAGGCGCTATGGCTACACCTTC. The chain uses TRBV10-2 and TRBJ1-2; the match to TRBD1 covers 7 bases. V was pared by 4 bases and J by 4 bases, with 3 bases of the junction left unmatched. Germline CDR1 is WSHSY and CDR2 is SAAADI. The CDR3 covers 13 residues.